Shown below are 20 T cell receptor beta chains from a single sample sequenced in a study of human T cells and chemical hapten exposure. TCRdb processed the RACE reads anew with MiXCR; each CDR3 protein has one entry. The sample carries 130,000 or so distinct CDR3 sequences, 9% to 10% recorded once. As for time point: healthy volunteer bleed at 2 weeks. Whole blood that had not been fractionated was the source of extracted total RNA. Sequenced material: whole blood. The receptors originated from a male donor in good health. Some clones in this sample may be carry-over from other donors' samples.

This clonotype has more than one count but fewer than ten. This chain uses TRBV5-1 with TRBJ2-5; a possible D gene is TRBD1 (5 bases). The length of the CDR3 is 17 residues. V gave up 4 bases and J gave up 1 base, with 20 bases separating them. Per germline, CDR1 SGHRS and CDR2 YFSETQ. CDR3 amino acids: CASSLSGAGLGQETQYF. The CDR3 DNA follows: TGCGCCAGCAGCCTTTCTGGGGCCGGCCTAGGCCAAGAGACCCAGTACTTC. Complete variable domain (other parts from reference TRBV5-1 and TRBJ2-5): KAGVTQTPRYLIKTRGQQVTLSCSPISGHRSVSWYQQTPGQGLQFLFEYFSETQRNKGNFPGRFSGRQFSNSRSEMNVSTLELGDSALYLCASSLSGAGLGQETQYFGPGTRLLVL.

This clonotype was observed at least ten times. J is TRBJ2-6 and V is TRBV5-1; 7 nucleotides match TRBD1. V dropped 1 base and J dropped 1; count of bases not matched to a gene: 2. The CDR3 runs to 16 residues. In germline, CDR1 is SGHRS, CDR2 YFSETQ. The CDR3 DNA follows: TGCGCCAGCAGCTTGCACAGGGGATCTGGGGCCAACGTCCTGACTTTC. Its protein product is CASSLHRGSGANVLTF.

The chain links TRBV4-3 to TRBJ1-1; tentatively, D is TRBD1 (5 bases). Looked up from germline, CDR1 is LGHNA and CDR2 is YSLEER. The CDR3 runs to 16 residues. The V gene lost 1 base and the J gene lost 0 bases, with 12 bases spanning the gap. CDR3 residues: CASSQGSGAMNTEAFF. The CDR3 DNA follows: TGCGCCAGCAGCCAAGGGTCCGGGGCCATGAACACTGAAGCTTTCTTT.

This clonotype appeared a few times. The gene calls are TRBV12-3 or TRBV12-4 and TRBJ2-1; 7 nucleotides align to TRBD1. The CDR3 runs to 15 residues. With 3 bases clipped from V and 1 base from J, the junction kept 3 bases outside the gene matches. This chain's CDR3 is CASSLPRGSYNEQFF. Here the CDR3 DNA reads TGTGCCAGCAGTTTGCCCAGGGGGTCCTACAATGAGCAGTTCTTC.

The CDR3 here is CASSENRQPYNEQFF. CDR3 nucleotides: TGTGCCAGCAGTGAAAACCGGCAGCCGTACAATGAGCAGTTCTTC. The chain recombines TRBV25-1 with TRBJ2-1; D is unclear. V dropped 2 bases and J dropped 4 bases, with 12 bases sitting between them. The germline V gene encodes CDR1 MGHDK and CDR2 SYGVNS. The CDR3 contains 15 residues.

This clonotype has a count of ten or more. The chain carries TRBV18 and TRBJ1-5; 8 bases match TRBD1. The V segment lost 2 bases and the J segment 7 bases; nucleotides outside the gene matches: 7. In germline, CDR1 is KGHSH, CDR2 LQKENI. The CDR3 length is 15 residues. CDR3 in amino acids: CASSPGQGRGQPQHF. CDR3 DNA sequence: TGTGCCAGCTCACCAGGACAGGGCCGGGGACAGCCCCAGCATTTT.

This clonotype occurred a few times. This sequence joins TRBV15 and TRBJ1-1; a weak D match, TRBD1 (5 bases). Trimming took 5 bases from V and 3 from J, leaving 16 bases between them. From germline, CDR1 is LNHNV and CDR2 YYDKDF (reference sequence). The CDR3 extends over 15 amino acids. CDR3 protein: CATSSSRIGDTEAFF. The CDR3 DNA is TGTGCCACCAGCTCATCACGGATAGGGGACACTGAAGCTTTCTTT. Complete variable domain (other parts from reference TRBV15 and TRBJ1-1): DAMVIQNPRYQVTQFGKPVTLSCSQTLNHNVMYWYQQKSSQAPKLLFHYYDKDFNNEADTPDNFQSRRPNTSFCFLDIRSPGLGDTAMYLCATSSSRIGDTEAFFGQGTRLTVV.

In its sample, this clonotype was seen many times. The chain uses TRBV7-9 and TRBJ2-1; TRBD1 aligns across 11 bases. V trimming: 5 bases; J trimming: 5 bases; junction bases outside the gene matches: 8. The CDR3 is 16 amino acids. Per germline, CDR1 SEHNR and CDR2 FQNEAQ (reference sequence). Written as DNA, the CDR3 is TGTGCCAGCAGCAGGCGACTGGGACAGGGGGACAATGAGCAGTTCTTC. Its protein product is CASSRRLGQGDNEQFF. The whole variable domain, filled in from reference TRBV7-9 and TRBJ2-1, reads DTGVSQNPRHKITKRGQNVTFRCDPISEHNRLYWYRQTLGQGPEFLTYFQNEAQLEKSRLLSDRFSAERPKGSFSTLEIQRTEQGDSAMYLCASSRRLGQGDNEQFFGPGTRLTVL.

A remark on this clonotype: Relative to the germline gene, one junction end is altered; a read error may explain this. This chain joins TRBV29-1 and TRBJ2-5, with TRBD2 matching over 8 bases. From germline, CDR1 is SQVTM and CDR2 ANQGSEA. CDR3 length: 12 residues. The CDR3 nucleotides read TGCAACGCCCGGACTAGCCAAAAGACCCAGTACTTC. Protein: CNARTSQKTQYF.

The chain employs TRBV20-1 and TRBJ2-3, with no clear D. Germline assignment: CDR1 DFQATT and CDR2 SNEGSKA (reference sequence). The CDR3 consists of 14 residues. V shed 0 bases and J shed 6 bases, with 13 bases lying between them. CDR3 protein: CSARDRRSVDTQYF. The CDR3 bases are TGCAGTGCTAGAGACAGGCGGAGCGTGGATACGCAGTATTTT.

This clonotype was detected ten times or more. The genes are TRBV4-3 and TRBJ2-1; 7 positions agree with TRBD2. In germline, CDR1 is LGHNA, CDR2 YSLEER. CDR3 length: 14 residues. J was trimmed by 6 bases and V by 2 bases; bases with no gene match: 4. CDR3: CASSQLTSSNEQFF. In DNA, the CDR3 is TGCGCCAGCAGCCAACTGACTAGCAGCAATGAGCAGTTCTTC.

The gene calls are TRBV12-3 or TRBV12-4 and TRBJ2-3, with D uncertain. V was clipped by 6 bases and J by 2 bases, with 24 bases between them. The CDR3 sequence is 18 residues long. CDR3 nucleotides: TGTGCCAGCAGGCCTCAAGTCTTCGGGCTAACCCTCACAGATACGCAGTATTTT. It codes for CASRPQVFGLTLTDTQYF.

The rearrangement joins TRBV13 to TRBJ1-3, with unresolved D. The germline V gene encodes CDR1 PRHDT and CDR2 FYEKMQ (reference sequence). CDR3 length: 14 residues. Between the trimmed V and J ends, which lost 10 bases and 3 bases, there was a span of 16 bases. CDR3 protein: CATKEWSFGNTIYF. CDR3 nucleotides: TGTGCCACCAAGGAATGGTCTTTTGGAAACACCATATATTTT.

This clonotype was seen only a few times. The chain links TRBV15 to TRBJ2-3, with no clear D. Germline V gene lookup returns CDR1 LNHNV and CDR2 YYDKDF (reference sequence). The V and J ends lost 1 base and 4 bases respectively, with 6 bases between them. CDR3 size: 13 residues. The CDR3 loop is CATSRGWADTQYF. Written as DNA, the CDR3 is TGTGCCACCAGCAGAGGGTGGGCAGATACGCAGTATTTT.

In this sample, this clonotype turned up many times. The chain combines TRBV5-1 with TRBJ2-7; a possible D gene is TRBD1 (5 bases). V lost 0 bases and J 3 bases, leaving 19 bases between the germline ends. This CDR3 comprises 17 residues. The V gene's germline CDR1 is SGHRS and CDR2 YFSETQ. The CDR3: CASSLALQGAMDYEQYF. The CDR3 nucleotides read TGCGCCAGCAGCTTGGCCTTACAAGGGGCTATGGACTACGAGCAGTACTTC.

In its sample, this clonotype was seen a few times. In nucleotides, the CDR3 is TGTGCCAGCAGCCACGGACAGCCCTCCTACGAGCAGTACTTC. It encodes CASSHGQPSYEQYF. J is TRBJ2-7 and V is TRBV3-1; the D gene is possibly TRBD1 (6 bases). Per the germline V gene, CDR1 is LGHDT and CDR2 is YNNKEL (reference sequence). CDR3 length equals 14 residues. V was clipped by 3 bases and J by 0 bases, with 9 bases between them.

This clonotype was counted between two and nine times. This sequence joins TRBV12-3 or TRBV12-4 and TRBJ2-2; TRBD1 agrees at 10 bases. Trimming removed 8 bases from V and 5 bases from J; junction bases left unmatched: 5. This CDR3 region has 14 residues. The DNA of the CDR3 is TGTGCCAGCCTCTGGACAGGGGGTACCGGGGAGCTGTTTTTT. Protein product: CASLWTGGTGELFF.

This clonotype was observed at least ten times. The rearrangement joins TRBV12-3 or TRBV12-4 to TRBJ2-1; D not certain. The CDR3 has 15 residues. With 7 bases removed from V and 0 bases from J, the gap between germline ends came to 13 bases. CDR3 in amino acids: CASNSRLSSYNEQFF. CDR3 DNA sequence: TGTGCCAGCAACTCCAGGTTAAGCTCCTACAATGAGCAGTTCTTC.

The chain joins TRBV20-1 to TRBJ2-3; 9 bases agree with TRBD2. Germline lookup yields CDR1 DFQATT and CDR2 SNEGSKA (reference sequence). J lost 0 bases, V lost 3 bases, and 16 bases had no gene match. CDR3 length equals 19 residues. The CDR3 spells CSARPGRAGGGASTDTQYF. The CDR3 DNA follows: TGCAGTGCTAGGCCGGGCCGTGCGGGAGGGGGGGCTAGCACAGATACGCAGTATTTT.

There are many counts of this clonotype. The rearrangement links TRBV5-1 to TRBJ2-5, with 7 nucleotides matching TRBD2. The germline CDR1 and CDR2 sequences are SGHRS and YFSETQ. With 6 bases clipped from V and 1 base from J, the junction kept 9 bases outside the gene matches. This CDR3 is built from 15 residues. This CDR3 reads CASTARASGQETQYF. For the CDR3, the DNA is TGCGCCAGCACCGCGCGGGCTAGCGGCCAAGAGACCCAGTACTTC. The whole variable domain, remainder taken from reference TRBV5-1 and TRBJ2-5, is KAGVTQTPRYLIKTRGQQVTLSCSPISGHRSVSWYQQTPGQGLQFLFEYFSETQRNKGNFPGRFSGRQFSNSRSEMNVSTLELGDSALYLCASTARASGQETQYFGPGTRLLVL.